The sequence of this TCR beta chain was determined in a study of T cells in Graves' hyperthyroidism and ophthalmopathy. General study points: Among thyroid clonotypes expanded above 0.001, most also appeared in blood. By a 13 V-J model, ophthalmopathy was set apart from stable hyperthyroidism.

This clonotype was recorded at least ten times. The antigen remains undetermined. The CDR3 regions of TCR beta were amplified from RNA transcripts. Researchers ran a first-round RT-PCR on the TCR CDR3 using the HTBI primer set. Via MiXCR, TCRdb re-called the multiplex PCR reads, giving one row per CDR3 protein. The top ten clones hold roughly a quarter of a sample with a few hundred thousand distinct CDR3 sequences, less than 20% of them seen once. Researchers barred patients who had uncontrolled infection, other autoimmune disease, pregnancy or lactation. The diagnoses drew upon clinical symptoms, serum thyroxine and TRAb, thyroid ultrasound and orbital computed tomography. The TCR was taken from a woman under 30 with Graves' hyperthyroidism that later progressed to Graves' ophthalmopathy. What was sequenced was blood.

In DNA, the CDR3 is TGTGCCAGCAGCTTAGATGTCCGCAGGGGATCCCCCTTCTATGGCTACACCTTC. Protein product: CASSLDVRRGSPFYGYTF. The chain recombines TRBV7-9 with TRBJ1-2; tentative D call: TRBD1 (6 bases). This CDR3 comprises 18 residues. V dropped 1 base and J dropped 4 bases, with 22 bases sitting between them. The V gene's germline CDR1 is SEHNR and CDR2 FQNEAQ (reference sequence).